This T cell receptor beta chain was documented in a study of blood T cell repertoires in COVID-19. As for the study in general: Whether acute or convalescent, the COVID-19 samples came from the United States, Italy and Spain. PBMCs, B-cell-depleted T cells, or T cells were the source of the cDNA or gDNA that made up the material.

The CDR3 has 18 amino acids. CDR1 MNHEY and CDR2 SMNVEV come from the germline V gene (reference sequence). V lost 5 bases and J lost 6; bases outside the gene matches: 16. In the authors' methods: The authors estimated nucleated cell counts from reference gene primer amplification. Using immunoSEQ multiplex PCR, the repertoire was profiled, and TCRdb retains in-frame clones only, with some absent. V, J and clone size were drawn from that table, and D and trimming were deduced from the DNA. The repertoire holds about 150,000 clones, with around 86% as singletons. This sequence originates from a man older than 75 with acute or convalescent COVID-19. The chain has TRBV27 and TRBJ2-4; TRBD2 agrees at 10 bases. The sequenced sample was peripheral blood. The CDR3 DNA follows: TGTGCCAGCAGTCTAAGACTAGCGGGCTACACCCCGGGAAACATTCAGTACTTC. It yields the protein CASSLRLAGYTPGNIQYF.